The following is a T cell receptor beta chain sequence with its context. The data originate from a study of blood T cell repertoires in COVID-19. Study-wide background: Sources were T cells, B-cell-depleted T cells, or PBMCs; the material itself was cDNA or gDNA.

In the authors' workflow: Estimation of nucleated cell counts relied on the amplification of reference gene primers. TCRdb's table, derived via immunoSEQ multiplex PCR, lists solely in-frame clones and lacks some. The V and J calls and clone size come from that table; D and trimming were worked out from the DNA. Of 200,000 to 250,000 clones listed, 85% to 90% are singletons. CDR1 and CDR2 from the germline V gene are MNHEY and SVGAGI. V was pared by 8 bases and J by 3 bases, with 13 bases between. This CDR3 is 13 amino acids long. The sequenced sample was peripheral blood. This receptor was obtained from a man aged 55-75 years with acute or convalescent COVID-19. V gene TRBV6-5 combines with J gene TRBJ1-1, with TRBD1 as a possible D gene (5 bases). DNA of the CDR3: TGTGCCAGCCTCCAGGGTTTTGACACTGAAGCTTTCTTT. Its translation is CASLQGFDTEAFF.